This entry lists 22 T cell receptor beta chains sequenced from one sample in a study of T-cell memory formation after mild COVID-19. TCRdb fed the 5' RACE reads into MiXCR, producing one record per CDR3 protein. Of almost 550,000 distinct CDR3 sequences listed, about a fifth are singletons. The specimen was PBMCs or a T cell subset sorted from them (not recorded which). Receptors were obtained from an adult woman who had mild COVID-19 (a few samples of this study predate the infection). Cell type and time point are not known.

This clonotype appeared many times. The chain has TRBV7-9 and TRBJ2-1, with 10 bases fitting TRBD1. The J segment lost 1 base and the V segment lost 0 bases, leaving 12 bases of the junction unmatched. CDR3 size: 20 residues. Germline-derived CDR1 and CDR2 are SEHNR and FQNEAQ (reference sequence). Written as DNA, the CDR3 is TGTGCCAGCAGCTTAGCGGGGAGACAGGGGGCAGGAGATTCCTACAATGAGCAGTTCTTC. It yields the protein CASSLAGRQGAGDSYNEQFF.

This clonotype was seen once. The rearrangement joins TRBV6-2 or TRBV6-3 to TRBJ2-3; TRBD2 aligns across 14 bases. V trimming: 2 bases; J trimming: 3 bases; junction bases outside the gene matches: 16. Germline values: CDR1 MNHEY, CDR2 SVGEGT. The CDR3 runs to 21 residues. The CDR3 sequence is CASSYRAPGLAGDRRTDTQYF. In nucleotides, the CDR3 is TGTGCCAGCAGTTACAGGGCGCCGGGACTAGCGGGAGACCGGAGGACAGATACGCAGTATTTT.

This clonotype appeared a few times. The J gene is TRBJ1-1, the V gene TRBV5-1; TRBD1 agrees at 9 bases. Germline loops: CDR1 SGHRS, CDR2 YFSETQ. The length of the CDR3 is 16 residues. V lost 0 bases, J lost 4 bases, and 7 bases stayed unmatched. The CDR3 spells CASSLGPETGGTEAFF. The CDR3 DNA follows: TGCGCCAGCAGCTTGGGGCCCGAGACAGGGGGCACTGAAGCTTTCTTT.

This clonotype was counted between two and nine times. The V call is TRBV19, the J call TRBJ2-6; D gene unclear. With 4 bases removed from V and 4 bases from J, the gap between germline ends came to 11 bases. CDR1 and CDR2 from the germline V gene are LNHDA and SQIVND (reference sequence). The CDR3 covers 15 residues. The CDR3 is CASSTKETGANVLTF. The DNA of the CDR3 is TGTGCCAGTAGTACCAAGGAAACGGGGGCCAACGTCCTGACTTTC.

In its sample, this clonotype was seen a few times. The chain joins TRBV12-3 or TRBV12-4 to TRBJ2-7; D possibly uses TRBD1 or TRBD2 (5 bases each). This CDR3 is 12 amino acids long. Trimming cost V 6 bases and J 9 bases, with 15 bases left between them. The CDR3 loop is CASRLRDAGQYF. CDR3 bases: TGTGCCAGCAGACTCCGGGACGCAGGGCAGTACTTC.

This clonotype occurred a few times. Here the CDR3 DNA reads TGTGCCAGCAGGACTAGCGGGGGAACAGATACGCAGTATTTT. This translates into CASRTSGGTDTQYF. The genes are TRBV6-6 and TRBJ2-3; 12 bases agree with TRBD2. Germline CDR1 reads MNHNY; CDR2 reads SVGAGI (reference sequence). This CDR3 spans 14 amino acids. J lost 3 bases, V lost 6 bases, and 1 base had no gene match.

The J gene is TRBJ2-2, the V gene TRBV5-1, with 11 bases that match TRBD2. This CDR3 spans 14 amino acids. Losses at the gene ends were 3 bases for V and 6 bases for J; bases not matched to a gene: 1. CDR1 and CDR2 (germline): SGHRS, YFSETQ. The CDR3 sequence is CASSSGLAAGELFF. CDR3 in DNA: TGCGCCAGCAGCTCGGGACTAGCGGCCGGGGAGCTGTTTTTT.

The chain is built from TRBV2 and TRBJ2-1; the match to TRBD2 covers 7 bases. Germline loops: CDR1 SNHLY, CDR2 FYNNEI. The CDR3 sequence is 16 residues long. V trimming: 2 bases; J trimming: 6 bases; junction bases outside the gene matches: 10. The CDR3 DNA reads TGTGCCAGCAGTGAAACGAGGCGGGAGTTGGGCAATGAGCAGTTCTTC. As protein: CASSETRRELGNEQFF.

This clonotype was detected a few times. The chain combines TRBV5-6 with TRBJ2-7; D perhaps matches TRBD1 (5 bases). This CDR3 spans 14 amino acids. Germline-derived CDR1 and CDR2 are SGHDT and YYEEEE. The germline V and J ends were trimmed by 1 base and 0 bases, with 8 bases remaining between them. CDR3 nucleotide sequence: TGTGCCAGCAGCTTGTGGGGCCGCTCCTACGAGCAGTACTTC. Its translation is CASSLWGRSYEQYF.

This chain joins TRBV2 and TRBJ1-1; unclear D gene. The CDR3 has 12 residues. The V end lost 4 bases, the J end lost 3 bases, and 6 bases lay between the germline ends. Germline CDR1 SNHLY, CDR2 FYNNEI. Here the CDR3 reads CASSVEHTEAFF. The CDR3 DNA is TGTGCCAGCAGTGTGGAGCACACTGAAGCTTTCTTT. The whole variable domain, filled in from reference TRBV2 and TRBJ1-1, reads EPEVTQTPSHQVTQMGQEVILRCVPISNHLYFYWYRQILGQKVEFLVSFYNNEISEKSEIFDDQFSVERPDGSNFTLKIRSTKLEDSAMYFCASSVEHTEAFFGQGTRLTVV.

The chain has TRBV18 and TRBJ2-5; D not certain. V was clipped by 2 bases and J by 2 bases, with 15 bases between them. The CDR3 length is 16 residues. Germline V gene lookup returns CDR1 KGHSH and CDR2 LQKENI. CDR3 nucleotides: TGTGCCAGCTCACCAGAGGTCATCCCGCTTCAAGAGACCCAGTACTTC. Residues: CASSPEVIPLQETQYF.

The table lists this clonotype with a count of one. This chain links TRBV30 with TRBJ1-1; no definite D call. Trimming took off 4 bases at V and 10 bases at J, with 10 bases between the two ends. The CDR3 length is 10 residues. Germline loops: CDR1 GTSNPN, CDR2 SVGIG (reference sequence). The CDR3 coding sequence is TGTGCCTGGACTCACCCGGGAGCTTTCTTT. It specifies CAWTHPGAFF.

This clonotype was counted a few times. V is TRBV5-1 and J is TRBJ1-1; a weak D match, TRBD1 (6 bases). The CDR3 is 16 amino acids. V lost 0 bases and J 0 bases, leaving 12 bases between the germline ends. Germline V gives CDR1 SGHRS, CDR2 YFSETQ. This CDR3 reads CASSLAGWTVNTEAFF. In DNA form, the CDR3 reads TGCGCCAGCAGCTTGGCGGGATGGACAGTGAACACTGAAGCTTTCTTT.

This chain uses TRBV7-2 with TRBJ1-1; D is uncertain. Germline assignment: CDR1 SGHTA and CDR2 FQGNSA. This CDR3 is built from 14 residues. V was clipped by 5 bases and J by 6 bases, with 16 bases between them. Here the CDR3 reads CASSARIVAAEAFF. CDR3 sequence (DNA): TGTGCCAGCAGCGCGAGAATCGTTGCTGCTGAAGCTTTCTTT.

This clonotype was seen repeatedly, ten times or more. The chain employs TRBV19 and TRBJ1-5; D gene unclear. The ends were cut back, 3 bases at V and 2 bases at J, with 8 bases in the middle. From germline, CDR1 is LNHDA and CDR2 SQIVND (reference sequence). CDR3 length equals 14 residues. CDR3 residues: CASSIELGNQPQHF. CDR3 coding DNA: TGTGCCAGTAGTATTGAGCTGGGCAATCAGCCCCAGCATTTT. The full variable domain, rest sourced from reference TRBV19 and TRBJ1-5, is DGGITQSPKYLFRKEGQNVTLSCEQNLNHDAMYWYRQDPGQGLRLIYYSQIVNDFQKGDIAEGYSVSREKKESFPLTVTSAQKNPTAFYLCASSIELGNQPQHFGDGTRLSIL.

Written as DNA, the CDR3 is TGTGCCAGCAGCTTAGCGCATGGGTGGGAGACCCAGTACTTC. Translated: CASSLAHGWETQYF. The chain uses TRBV7-2 and TRBJ2-5; D call uncertain. Looked up from germline, CDR1 is SGHTA and CDR2 is FQGNSA. This CDR3 has 14 residues. Trimming removed 0 bases from V and 5 bases from J, with 10 bases in between.

The sample holds many counts of this clonotype. The genes are TRBV5-1 and TRBJ2-7; D call uncertain. This CDR3 has 15 amino acids. V was cut by 0 bases and J by 2 bases, with 12 bases left in between. Germline CDR1 reads SGHRS; CDR2 reads YFSETQ. CDR3 DNA sequence: TGCGCCAGCAGCTTGGTTCCGTCAGGACCCTACGAGCAGTACTTC. It encodes CASSLVPSGPYEQYF.

This clonotype was picked up a small number of times. The chain joins TRBV12-5 to TRBJ2-5; tentative D call: TRBD2 (6 bases). This CDR3 is built from 14 residues. CDR1 LGHNT and CDR2 FRNRAP come from the germline V gene. V shed 9 bases and J shed 5 bases, with 19 bases lying between them. CDR3 sequence reads: CASGGGEARETQYF. In DNA form, the CDR3 reads TGTGCTAGCGGAGGAGGGGAGGCCCGGGAGACCCAGTACTTC.

The CDR3 DNA reads as TGTGCCAGCAGTTACTCCACAGACAGGGCCGCTAACTATGGCTACACCTTC. Translated, it gives CASSYSTDRAANYGYTF. The chain employs TRBV6-2 or TRBV6-3 and TRBJ1-2, with 7 bases fitting TRBD1. CDR3 length: 17 residues. CDR1 is MNHEY and CDR2 is SVGEGT in the germline V gene. Trimming cost V 0 bases and J 0 bases; bases outside gene matches: 7.

The V gene is TRBV5-1, the J gene TRBJ2-6, with unresolved D. This CDR3 contains 18 residues. V lost 0 bases and J 0 bases, leaving 13 bases between the germline ends. CDR1 and CDR2 from the germline V gene are SGHRS and YFSETQ. CDR3 residues: CASSLAGPASSGANVLTF. DNA of the CDR3: TGCGCCAGCAGCTTGGCCGGGCCCGCGAGCTCTGGGGCCAACGTCCTGACTTTC.

This clonotype was counted only a few times. The chain links TRBV5-1 to TRBJ2-3, with 7 bases aligning to TRBD2. Germline V lookup: CDR1 SGHRS, CDR2 YFSETQ. With 5 bases clipped from V and 1 base from J, the junction kept 10 bases outside the gene matches. This CDR3 contains 16 residues. The DNA of the CDR3 is TGCGCCAGCAGAACCGGCGGGAGTGACCGCACAGATACGCAGTATTTT. This encodes CASRTGGSDRTDTQYF.

This clonotype was counted a few times. The J gene is TRBJ2-5, the V gene TRBV7-6, with D perhaps matching TRBD1 or TRBD2 (5 bases each). This CDR3 region has 15 residues. Deletions cut 5 bases from V and 5 bases from J, with 18 bases between. Germline V gene data show CDR1 as SGHVS and CDR2 as FNYEAQ. The CDR3 DNA sequence: TGTGCCAGCAGCGTCTCCCGGGACGTACGGGAGACCCAGTACTTC. Its protein product is CASSVSRDVRETQYF.